Each of the 28 T cell receptor beta chains below was sequenced from the same sample in a study of blood T cell repertoires in COVID-19. Sequencing was performed with immunoSEQ multiplex PCR; in TCRdb, only in-frame clones are kept and a portion is missing. Of 60,000 or so clones listed, 65% to 85% are singletons. Sequencing was done on a sample of peripheral blood. These receptors were taken from a man aged 25-45 years with COVID-19, enrolled during active disease.

The chain employs TRBV28 and TRBJ2-5, with D unresolved. This CDR3 contains 12 residues. V lost 6 bases and J 0 bases, leaving 5 bases between the germline ends. Germline lookup yields CDR1 MDHEN and CDR2 SYDVKM. The chain's CDR3 is CASSQYQETQYF. DNA for the CDR3: TGTGCCAGCAGCCAGTACCAAGAGACCCAGTACTTC.

V gene TRBV30 combines with J gene TRBJ1-2, with 7 bases fitting TRBD1. The CDR3 has 15 amino acids. V was clipped by 3 bases and J by 6 bases; unmatched bases: 13. The germline V gene encodes CDR1 GTSNPN and CDR2 SVGIG (reference sequence). CDR3 sequence reads: CAWSARLQGENGYTF. CDR3 nucleotides: TGTGCCTGGAGCGCCCGCCTTCAGGGGGAGAATGGCTACACCTTC.

This sequence joins TRBV19 and TRBJ2-5; TRBD2 matches 12 bases. This CDR3 has 15 amino acids. V shed 6 bases and J 3 bases; nucleotides not matched to a gene: 5. Germline CDR1 is LNHDA and CDR2 is SQIVND (reference sequence). CDR3 in DNA: TGTGCCAGTAGGAGACTAGCGGGAGTGAAAGAGACCCAGTACTTC. It encodes CASRRLAGVKETQYF.

This sequence joins TRBV5-1 and TRBJ1-3, with D uncertain. The germline gives CDR1 SGHRS, CDR2 YFSETQ. Trimming left V 0 bases short and J 0 bases short, with 7 bases between. The CDR3 has 15 amino acids. CDR3 bases: TGCGCCAGCAGCTTGGGAGCCACCTCTGGAAACACCATATATTTT. Amino acid sequence: CASSLGATSGNTIYF.

V usage is TRBV19 and J usage is TRBJ2-2; the D gene is possibly TRBD1 (6 bases). V was cut by 10 bases and J by 0 bases, with 12 bases left in between. This CDR3 comprises 14 residues. Looked up from germline, CDR1 is LNHDA and CDR2 is SQIVND (reference sequence). This CDR3 reads CATNQGTNTGELFF. The DNA for the CDR3 is TGTGCCACTAACCAGGGGACGAACACCGGGGAGCTGTTTTTT.

The V gene is TRBV9, the J gene TRBJ1-4; TRBD1 matches 7 bases. After removal of 3 bases from V and 6 bases from J, the junction contained 8 bases not matched to a gene. This CDR3 has 15 residues. Germline V gives CDR1 SGDLS, CDR2 YYNGEE. CDR3 residues: CASSEQGQADEKLFF. CDR3 sequence (DNA): TGTGCCAGCAGCGAACAAGGACAGGCGGATGAAAAACTGTTTTTT.

The V gene is TRBV6-5, the J gene TRBJ2-1, with D uncertain. V shed 2 bases and J shed 6 bases, with 8 bases lying between them. This CDR3 is 13 amino acids long. CDR1 is MNHEY, CDR2 SVGAGI, per germline. The CDR3 DNA follows: TGTGCCAGCAGTTACGAGAGAGGCAATGAGCAGTTCTTC. The encoded protein is CASSYERGNEQFF.

The chain recombines TRBV5-1 with TRBJ1-2; perhaps TRBD1 as D (5 bases). V lost 6 bases, J lost 3 bases, and 12 bases lay in between. The germline CDR1 and CDR2 sequences are SGHRS and YFSETQ. The CDR3 has 13 amino acids. In DNA form, the CDR3 reads TGCGCCAGCACAGCAGGGCGAGACTATGGCTACACCTTC. This codes for CASTAGRDYGYTF.

This clone has just a few counts. The sample holds other DNA sequences that translate to the same CDR3. The rearrangement links TRBV19 to TRBJ1-5; D might be TRBD1 (6 bases). The CDR3 covers 15 residues. Between the trimmed V and J ends, which lost 0 bases and 7 bases, there was a span of 13 bases. The germline gives CDR1 LNHDA, CDR2 SQIVND (reference sequence). DNA for the CDR3: TGTGCCAGTAGTATAGATCGGGGGGCCTGGCAGCCCCAGCATTTT. It is translated as CASSIDRGAWQPQHF.

The chain joins TRBV6-5 to TRBJ2-1; TRBD1 matches at 7 bases. The trim removed 2 bases at V and 7 bases at J, leaving 2 bases unmatched. The CDR3 extends over 13 amino acids. Looked up from germline, CDR1 is MNHEY and CDR2 is SVGAGI. The DNA of the CDR3 is TGTGCCAGCAGTTACAACAGGGGTAATGAGCAGTTCTTC. Translation gives CASSYNRGNEQFF.

This chain connects TRBV6-5 to TRBJ2-7, with D possibly matching TRBD1 (6 bases). Germline V lookup: CDR1 MNHEY, CDR2 SVGAGI. The CDR3 has 15 residues. Deletions cut 4 bases from V and 0 bases from J, with 13 bases between. The CDR3, as DNA: TGTGCCAGCAGTTCCTCAACAGGGCCCTCCTACGAGCAGTACTTC. This gives the protein CASSSSTGPSYEQYF.

The chain carries TRBV5-1 and TRBJ2-7; a possible D gene is TRBD2 (6 bases). In germline, CDR1 is SGHRS, CDR2 YFSETQ. CDR3 size: 15 residues. The V end was cut by 4 bases, the J end by 2 bases, with 16 bases between. The CDR3: CASSVAIGGTYEQYF. CDR3 nucleotide sequence: TGCGCCAGCAGCGTTGCAATCGGGGGAACCTACGAGCAGTACTTC.

This clone was counted a single time. V and J are TRBV7-8 and TRBJ2-1; 12 nucleotides match TRBD2. The CDR3 has 16 amino acids. Germline V lookup: CDR1 SGHVS, CDR2 FQNEAQ. The ends lost 2 bases at V and 7 bases at J; junction bases unmatched: 6. As DNA, the CDR3 is TGTGCCAGCAGCTTATTTGGCCTAGCGGGAGGGAATGAGCAGTTCTTC. It is translated as CASSLFGLAGGNEQFF.

The chain links TRBV24-1 to TRBJ2-5; no clear D gene. The germline CDR1 and CDR2 sequences are KGHDR and SFDVKD. Trimming left V 0 bases short and J 3 bases short, with 10 bases between. This CDR3 region has 15 residues. The CDR3 sequence: CATSDLSDEEETQYF. The CDR3 DNA follows: TGTGCCACCAGTGATTTGTCGGATGAGGAAGAGACCCAGTACTTC.

The rearrangement links TRBV30 to TRBJ2-5; 8 bases agree with TRBD1. The V segment lost 0 bases and the J segment 5 bases; nucleotides outside the gene matches: 5. Germline CDR1 is GTSNPN and CDR2 is SVGIG (reference sequence). There are 14 residues in the CDR3. The CDR3 nucleotides are TGTGCCTGGAGTGTAGAGGACAGGGAGGAGACCCAGTACTTC. Translating it yields CAWSVEDREETQYF.

V gene TRBV19 combines with J gene TRBJ1-2; D gene uncertain. Germline V gene lookup returns CDR1 LNHDA and CDR2 SQIVND (reference sequence). Trimming took 3 bases from V and 5 from J, leaving 10 bases between them. CDR3 length: 13 amino acids. CDR3 residues: CASSIGVGYGYTF. CDR3 bases: TGTGCCAGTAGTATCGGGGTTGGGTATGGCTACACCTTC. The full variable domain, rest sourced from reference TRBV19 and TRBJ1-2, is DGGITQSPKYLFRKEGQNVTLSCEQNLNHDAMYWYRQDPGQGLRLIYYSQIVNDFQKGDIAEGYSVSREKKESFPLTVTSAQKNPTAFYLCASSIGVGYGYTFGSGTRLTVV.

This rearrangement joins TRBV6-5 to TRBJ2-7, with D maybe TRBD2 (6 bases). This CDR3 spans 13 amino acids. Germline-derived CDR1 and CDR2 are MNHEY and SVGAGI. Trimming removed 7 bases at V and 2 bases at J, with 12 bases between. The CDR3 DNA reads TGTGCCAGCATGGGGAGGCCTGCCTACGAGCAGTACTTC. Its translation: CASMGRPAYEQYF.

V is TRBV29-1 and J is TRBJ1-3; no definite D call. V shed 4 bases and J shed 7 bases, with 8 bases lying between them. CDR3 length: 11 residues. The V gene's germline CDR1 is SQVTM and CDR2 ANQGSEA. This chain's CDR3 is CSVASLNTIYF. The CDR3 DNA is TGCAGCGTTGCGTCCTTGAACACCATATATTTT.

The chain couples TRBV5-6 to TRBJ2-7; D remains unclear. Germline values: CDR1 SGHDT, CDR2 YYEEEE. V was cut by 4 bases and J by 4 bases, with 6 bases left in between. There are 11 residues in the CDR3. The DNA of the CDR3 is TGTGCCAGCAGCGGTGCGTACGAGCAGTACTTC. Protein product: CASSGAYEQYF.

This chain joins TRBV24-1 and TRBJ2-3; a weak D match, TRBD1 (5 bases). CDR3 length: 13 residues. The germline CDR1 and CDR2 sequences are KGHDR and SFDVKD. Trimming shortened V by 5 bases and J by 5 bases, and 10 bases separated the two germline ends. CDR3: CATSGLQGDTQYF. Here the CDR3 DNA reads TGTGCCACCAGTGGCCTTCAGGGAGATACGCAGTATTTT.

This clone was picked up one time. The chain recombines TRBV6-5 with TRBJ1-1; 7 bases are a match to TRBD1. Germline V gene data show CDR1 as MNHEY and CDR2 as SVGAGI. This CDR3 contains 13 residues. V lost 2 bases, J lost 5 bases, and 2 bases stayed unmatched. The DNA of the CDR3 is TGTGCCAGCAGTTACGCACAGGGGACTGAAGCTTTCTTT. Its protein is CASSYAQGTEAFF.

The gene calls are TRBV7-9 and TRBJ2-1; 8 bases line up with TRBD2. The CDR3 spans 15 residues. Germline values: CDR1 SEHNR, CDR2 FQNEAQ (reference sequence). The J segment lost 2 bases and the V segment lost 3 bases, leaving 3 bases of the junction unmatched. This CDR3 is CASSLERGTYNEQFF. CDR3 DNA sequence: TGTGCCAGCAGCTTGGAGCGGGGGACCTACAATGAGCAGTTCTTC.

This clone appeared a single time. The rearrangement joins TRBV2 to TRBJ2-5; 7 bases are shared with TRBD1. The germline V gene encodes CDR1 SNHLY and CDR2 FYNNEI. The trim removed 7 bases at V and 2 bases at J, leaving 4 bases unmatched. CDR3 length equals 13 residues. The CDR3 protein is CASNGDRQETQYF. The CDR3 coding sequence is TGTGCCAGCAATGGGGACAGACAAGAGACCCAGTACTTC.

This chain joins TRBV24-1 and TRBJ2-7; no clear D. This CDR3 comprises 12 residues. Germline CDR1 reads KGHDR; CDR2 reads SFDVKD. Between the trimmed V and J ends, which lost 5 bases and 7 bases, there was a span of 11 bases. CDR3 sequence (DNA): TGTGCCACCAGTGCATTCATGACAGAGCAGTACTTC. It translates to CATSAFMTEQYF.

Worth noting for this clone: The junction and the germline gene differ at one end; a read error may be behind it. This sequence joins TRBV28 and TRBJ2-3; TRBD2 aligns across 11 bases. The germline V gene has CDR1 MDHEN and CDR2 SYDVKM. The CDR3 totals 14 residues. CDR3 protein: CASSKKGSGRANSF. The CDR3 bases are TGTGCCAGCAGTAAAAAGGGTAGCGGGAGGGCCAACTCCTTT. Full variable domain (rest looked up from reference TRBV28 and TRBJ2-3): DVKVTQSSRYLVKRTGEKVFLECVQDMDHENMFWYRQDPGLGLRLIYFSYDVKMKEKGDIPEGYSVSREKKERFSLILESASTNQTSMYLCASSKKGSGRANSFGPGTRLTVL.

CDR3 sequence: CASSRREAGGYTF. The CDR3 nucleotides are TGTGCCAGCAGTCGAAGGGAGGCTGGCGGCTACACCTTC. The V and J genes are TRBV2 and TRBJ1-2, with D unclear. CDR1 is SNHLY, CDR2 FYNNEI, per germline. The V gene lost 5 bases and the J gene lost 8 bases, with 15 bases spanning the gap. The CDR3 has 13 residues. Full variable domain (outside the CDR3, taken from reference TRBV2 and TRBJ1-2): EPEVTQTPSHQVTQMGQEVILRCVPISNHLYFYWYRQILGQKVEFLVSFYNNEISEKSEIFDDQFSVERPDGSNFTLKIRSTKLEDSAMYFCASSRREAGGYTFGSGTRLTVV.

In regard to this clone: Other DNA variants within this sample encode the same CDR3. The J gene is TRBJ2-7, the V gene TRBV18; possibly TRBD1 for D (6 bases). With 0 bases removed from V and 2 bases from J, the gap between germline ends came to 11 bases. CDR3 length: 15 amino acids. CDR1 KGHSH and CDR2 LQKENI come from the germline V gene. CDR3 nucleotides: TGTGCCAGCTCACCACCGGACAGAGGCCCCTACGAGCAGTACTTC. Translating it yields CASSPPDRGPYEQYF.

The chain combines TRBV25-1 with TRBJ2-5, with D possibly being TRBD2 (5 bases). CDR1 is MGHDK and CDR2 is SYGVNS in the germline V gene. The ends were cut back, 4 bases at V and 5 bases at J, with 14 bases in the middle. The length of the CDR3 is 14 residues. The DNA for the CDR3 is TGTGCCAGCAGTGGGTGGGAGCGGAGGGAGACCCAGTACTTC. As protein: CASSGWERRETQYF.